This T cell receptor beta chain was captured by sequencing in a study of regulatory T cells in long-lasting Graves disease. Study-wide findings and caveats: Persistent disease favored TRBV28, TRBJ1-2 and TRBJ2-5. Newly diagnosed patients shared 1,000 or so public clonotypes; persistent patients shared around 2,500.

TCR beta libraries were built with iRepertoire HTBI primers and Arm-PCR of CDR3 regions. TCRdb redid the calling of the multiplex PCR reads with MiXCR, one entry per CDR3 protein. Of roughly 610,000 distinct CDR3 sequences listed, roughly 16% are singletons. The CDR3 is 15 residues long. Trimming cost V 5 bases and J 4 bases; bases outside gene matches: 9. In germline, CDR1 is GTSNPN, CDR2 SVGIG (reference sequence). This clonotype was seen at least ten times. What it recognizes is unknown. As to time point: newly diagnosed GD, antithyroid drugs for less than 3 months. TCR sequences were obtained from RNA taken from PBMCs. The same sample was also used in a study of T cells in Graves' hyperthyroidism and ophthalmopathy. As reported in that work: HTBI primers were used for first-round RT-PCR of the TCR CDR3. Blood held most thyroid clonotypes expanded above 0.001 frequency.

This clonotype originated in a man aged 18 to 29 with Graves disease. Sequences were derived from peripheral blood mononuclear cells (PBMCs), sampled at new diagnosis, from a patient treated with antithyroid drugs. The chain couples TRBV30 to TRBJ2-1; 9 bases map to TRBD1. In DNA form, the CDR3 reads TGTGCCTGGGACACGGGACAGGGAGATTACAATGAGCAGTTCTTC. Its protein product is CAWDTGQGDYNEQFF.